Each of the 2 T cell receptor beta chains below was sequenced from the same sample in a study of CD8 T cells in ankylosing spondylitis (dated by TCRdb to about 2017). Library generation was performed with 5' RACE. Sequenced using an Illumina HiSeq 2500. The public sequencing data were trimmed at Q25 with fastp and processed into clonotypes with MiXCR by TCRdb, which kept only in-frame beta chains. Each record represents a unique CDR3 protein, reported with the most common genes and DNA among its rows. A total of 150,000 to 200,000 distinct CDR3 sequences appear in this sample, 10% to 15% of them only once. About 10% of the sample is in the top ten clones. The sequenced sample consisted of blood, either unsorted or a sorted T cell fraction (not recorded which). The source is a female donor with ankylosing spondylitis or in good health (not recorded which).

This clonotype was counted many times. This chain joins TRBV5-6 and TRBJ1-4; TRBD1 agrees at 9 bases. Germline V gene data show CDR1 as SGHDT and CDR2 as YYEEEE. The CDR3 totals 14 residues. Trimming removed 2 bases from V and 7 bases from J; junction bases left unmatched: 3. For the CDR3, the DNA is TGTGCCAGCAGCTTCCGGGACAGGGTTGAAAAACTGTTTTTT. Translation: CASSFRDRVEKLFF. Combining the CDR3 with reference TRBV5-6 and TRBJ1-4 gives the whole variable domain DAGVTQSPTHLIKTRGQQVTLRCSPKSGHDTVSWYQQALGQGPQFIFQYYEEEERQRGNFPDRFSGHQFPNYSSELNVNALLLGDSALYLCASSFRDRVEKLFFGSGTQLSVL.

Concerning this clonotype: A much larger clone is a single base away; this may be a read error. The V and J genes are TRBV5-1 and TRBJ1-5; maybe TRBD1 (6 bases). Germline V gives CDR1 SGHRS, CDR2 YFSETQ. The CDR3 length is 14 residues. V gave up 4 bases and J gave up 0 bases, with 8 bases separating them. CDR3 residues: CASSTQGSNQPQHF. The CDR3 nucleotides read TGCGCCAGCAGCACACAGGGTAGCAATCAGCCCCAGCATTTT. Full variable domain (rest looked up from reference TRBV5-1 and TRBJ1-5): KAGVTQTPRYLIKTRGQQVTLSCSPISGHRSVSWYQQTPGQGLQFLFEYFSETQRNKGNFPGRFSGRQFSNSRSEMNVSTLELGDSALYLCASSTQGSNQPQHFGDGTRLSIL.